This T cell receptor (beta chain) appears in the sequencing data of a study of blood T cell repertoires in COVID-19. A single count supports this clone. Produced via immunoSEQ multiplex PCR; TCRdb's table is partial and in-frame only. Among 200,000 to 250,000 clones listed, around 90% were seen once. Enrolment of Seattle patients took place during active infection, and they were followed longitudinally. This CDR3 has 16 residues. This receptor was identified in a young man with COVID-19, enrolled during active disease. The V and J genes are TRBV21-1 and TRBJ2-7; the table's D call, TRBD1, was not checked against the DNA. TRBV21-1 is a recognized pseudogene. The material sequenced was peripheral blood. This CDR3 is CASSKIWDNVSYEQYF. CDR3 DNA sequence: TGTGCCAGCAGCAAAATTTGGGACAACGTCTCCTACGAGCAGTACTTC.